This T cell receptor (beta chain) was documented in a study of identical twins. Study-level results: Fewer insertions were carried by abundant cord blood beta clonotypes, but none was seen in memory repertoires.

Template switching added a universal primer site, and cDNA bore unique molecular identifiers. MiXCR, run by TCRdb on the 5' RACE reads, gives a single entry per CDR3 protein. The sample has nearly 650,000 distinct CDR3 sequences, just over 7% seen once. The donors were all healthy and Caucasian. CDR1 is DFQATT, CDR2 SNEGSKA, per germline (reference sequence). This CDR3 comprises 16 residues. Trimming took off 0 bases at V and 0 bases at J, with 9 bases between the two ends. This clonotype was observed a handful of times. Its antigen is currently unknown. This sample was also put to use in a study of yellow fever vaccine responses in identical twins. As that study records: The authors reported partly convergent, partly personalized vaccine responses in identical twins.

The chain combines TRBV20-1 with TRBJ2-6; no clear D gene. The TCR comes from a woman between 18 and 29 years old in good health. Sequencing was carried out using PBMCs. The DNA of the CDR3 is TGCAGTGCTAGAGAATCGGGTAGCTCTGGGGCCAACGTCCTGACTTTC. Translation gives CSARESGSSGANVLTF.